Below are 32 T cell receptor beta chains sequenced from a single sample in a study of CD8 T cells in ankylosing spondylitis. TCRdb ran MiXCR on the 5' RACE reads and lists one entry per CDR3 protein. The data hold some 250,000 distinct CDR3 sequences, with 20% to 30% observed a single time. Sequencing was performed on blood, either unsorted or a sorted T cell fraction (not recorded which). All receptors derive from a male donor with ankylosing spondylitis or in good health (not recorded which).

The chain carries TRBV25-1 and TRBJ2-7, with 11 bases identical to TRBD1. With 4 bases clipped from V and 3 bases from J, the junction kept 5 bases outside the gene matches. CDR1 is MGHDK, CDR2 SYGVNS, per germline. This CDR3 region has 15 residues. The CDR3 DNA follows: TGTGCCAGCAGTGCCACGGGACAGGGGGTCTACGAGCAGTACTTC. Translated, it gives CASSATGQGVYEQYF.

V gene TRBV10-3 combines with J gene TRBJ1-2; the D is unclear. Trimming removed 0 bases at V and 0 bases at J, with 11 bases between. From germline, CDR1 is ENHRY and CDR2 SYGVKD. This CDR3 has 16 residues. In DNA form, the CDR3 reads TGTGCCATCAGTGAGTCGTATCAGCGAACTAACTATGGCTACACCTTC. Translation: CAISESYQRTNYGYTF.

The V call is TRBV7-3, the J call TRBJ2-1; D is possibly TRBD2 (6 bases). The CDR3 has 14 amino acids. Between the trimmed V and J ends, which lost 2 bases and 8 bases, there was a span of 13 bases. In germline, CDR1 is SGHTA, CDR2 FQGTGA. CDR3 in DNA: TGTGCCAGCAGCTTATTATCTAGCGCCGATGAGCAGTTCTTC. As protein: CASSLLSSADEQFF.

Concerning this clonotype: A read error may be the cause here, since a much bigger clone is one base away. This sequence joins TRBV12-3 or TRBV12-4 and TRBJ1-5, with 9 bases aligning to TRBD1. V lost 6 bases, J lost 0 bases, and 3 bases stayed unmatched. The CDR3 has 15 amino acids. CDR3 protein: CASRMTGGSNQPQHF. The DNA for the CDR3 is TGTGCCAGCAGGATGACAGGGGGTAGCAATCAGCCCCAGCATTTT.

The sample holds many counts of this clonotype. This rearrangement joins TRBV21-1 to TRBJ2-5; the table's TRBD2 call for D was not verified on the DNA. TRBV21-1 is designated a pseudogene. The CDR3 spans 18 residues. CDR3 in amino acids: CASSKRGLAGGNQETQYF. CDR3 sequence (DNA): TGTGCCAGCAGCAAGCGGGGACTAGCGGGGGGTAACCAAGAGACCCAGTACTTC.

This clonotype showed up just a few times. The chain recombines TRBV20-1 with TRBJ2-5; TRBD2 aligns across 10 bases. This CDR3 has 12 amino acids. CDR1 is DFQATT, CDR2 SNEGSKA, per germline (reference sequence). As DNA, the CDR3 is TGCAGGGTACTAGCGGGGTTAGAGACCCAGTACTTC. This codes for CRVLAGLETQYF.

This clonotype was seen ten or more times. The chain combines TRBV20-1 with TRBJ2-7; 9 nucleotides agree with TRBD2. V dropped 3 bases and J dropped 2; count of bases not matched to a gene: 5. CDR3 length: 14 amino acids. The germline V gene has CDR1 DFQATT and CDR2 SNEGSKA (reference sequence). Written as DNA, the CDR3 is TGCAGTGCTAGCACCGGGACTAGCACCTACGAGCAGTACTTC. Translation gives CSASTGTSTYEQYF.

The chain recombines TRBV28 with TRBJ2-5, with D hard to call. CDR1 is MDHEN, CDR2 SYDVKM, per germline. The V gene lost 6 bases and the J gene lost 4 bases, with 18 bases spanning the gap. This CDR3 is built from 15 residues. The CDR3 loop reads CASSVDQNTPETQYF. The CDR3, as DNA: TGTGCCAGCAGCGTAGACCAGAATACCCCAGAGACCCAGTACTTC.

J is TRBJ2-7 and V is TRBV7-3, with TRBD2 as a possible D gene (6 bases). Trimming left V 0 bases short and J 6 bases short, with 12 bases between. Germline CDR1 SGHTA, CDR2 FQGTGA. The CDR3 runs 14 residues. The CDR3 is CASSLTPGVSEQYF. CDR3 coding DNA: TGTGCCAGCAGCTTAACCCCGGGGGTTAGCGAGCAGTACTTC.

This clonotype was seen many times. The CDR3 loop is CSRITAGHGGYTF. The CDR3 nucleotides are TGCAGCCGAATCACAGCGGGACACGGTGGCTACACCTTC. The chain has TRBV20-1 and TRBJ1-2, with D possibly matching TRBD1 (6 bases). The germline gives CDR1 DFQATT, CDR2 SNEGSKA (reference sequence). This CDR3 spans 13 amino acids.

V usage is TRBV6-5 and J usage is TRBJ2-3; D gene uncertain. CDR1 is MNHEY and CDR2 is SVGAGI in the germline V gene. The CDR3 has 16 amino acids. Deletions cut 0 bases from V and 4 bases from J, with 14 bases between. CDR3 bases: TGTGCCAGCAGTTACTCGAATTTAGGCGGCGCAGATACGCAGTATTTT. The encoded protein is CASSYSNLGGADTQYF.

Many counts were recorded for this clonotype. CDR3 amino acids: CASSLAGDRTDIQYF. Here the CDR3 DNA reads TGTGCCAGCAGCCTCGCGGGAGACAGGACAGACATTCAGTACTTC. This chain links TRBV3-1 with TRBJ2-4, with D possibly matching TRBD2 (7 bases). Deletions cut 4 bases from V and 8 bases from J, with 18 bases between. CDR1 and CDR2 from the germline V gene are LGHDT and YNNKEL (reference sequence). This CDR3 region has 15 residues. The whole variable domain, remainder taken from reference TRBV3-1 and TRBJ2-4, is DTAVSQTPKYLVTQMGNDKSIKCEQNLGHDTMYWYKQDSKKFLKIMFSYNNKELIINETVPNRFSPKSPDKAHLNLHINSLELGDSAVYFCASSLAGDRTDIQYFGAGTRLSVL.

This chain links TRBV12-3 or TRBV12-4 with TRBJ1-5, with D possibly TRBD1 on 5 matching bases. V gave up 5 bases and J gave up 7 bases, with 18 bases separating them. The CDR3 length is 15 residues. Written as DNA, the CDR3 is TGTGCCAGCAGTCCAACCGCCCGGGGGTTGCAGCCCCAGCATTTT. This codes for CASSPTARGLQPQHF.

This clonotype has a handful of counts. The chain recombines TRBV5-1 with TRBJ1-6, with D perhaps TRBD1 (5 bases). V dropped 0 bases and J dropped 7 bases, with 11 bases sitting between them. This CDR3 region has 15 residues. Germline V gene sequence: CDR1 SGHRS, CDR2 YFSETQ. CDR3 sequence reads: CASSLVTARNSPLHF. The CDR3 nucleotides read TGCGCCAGCAGCTTGGTGACAGCTAGGAATTCACCCCTCCACTTT.

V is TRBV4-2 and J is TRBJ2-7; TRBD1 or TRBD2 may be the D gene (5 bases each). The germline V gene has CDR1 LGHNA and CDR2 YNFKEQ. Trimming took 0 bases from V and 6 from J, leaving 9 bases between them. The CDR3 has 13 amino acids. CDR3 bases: TGTGCCAGCAGCCAAGACGGGACCGCCGAGCAGTACTTC. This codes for CASSQDGTAEQYF.

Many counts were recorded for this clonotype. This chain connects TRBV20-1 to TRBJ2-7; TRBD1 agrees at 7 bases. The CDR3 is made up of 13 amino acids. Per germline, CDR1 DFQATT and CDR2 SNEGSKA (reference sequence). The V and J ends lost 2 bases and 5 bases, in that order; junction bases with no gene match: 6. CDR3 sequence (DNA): TGCAGTGCTAGAAGGGGGCGAAATGACGAGCAGTACTTC. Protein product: CSARRGRNDEQYF.

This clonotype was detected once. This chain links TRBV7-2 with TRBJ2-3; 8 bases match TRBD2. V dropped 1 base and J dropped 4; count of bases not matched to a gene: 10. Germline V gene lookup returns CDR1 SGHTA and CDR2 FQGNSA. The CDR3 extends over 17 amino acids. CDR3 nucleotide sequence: TGTGCCAGCAGCTTAGGGCCTACGGGGGGGCCTGCAGATACGCAGTATTTT. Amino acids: CASSLGPTGGPADTQYF. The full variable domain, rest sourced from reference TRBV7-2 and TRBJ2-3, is GAGVSQSPSNKVTEKGKDVELRCDPISGHTALYWYRQSLGQGLEFLIYFQGNSAPDKSGLPSDRFSAERTGGSVSTLTIQRTQQEDSAVYLCASSLGPTGGPADTQYFGPGTRLTVL.

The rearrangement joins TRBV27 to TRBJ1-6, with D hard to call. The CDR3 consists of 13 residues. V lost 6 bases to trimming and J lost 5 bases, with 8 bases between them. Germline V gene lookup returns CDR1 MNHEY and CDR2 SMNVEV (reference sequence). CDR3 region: CASSITDNSPLHF. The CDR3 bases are TGTGCCAGCAGCATCACGGATAATTCACCCCTCCACTTT.

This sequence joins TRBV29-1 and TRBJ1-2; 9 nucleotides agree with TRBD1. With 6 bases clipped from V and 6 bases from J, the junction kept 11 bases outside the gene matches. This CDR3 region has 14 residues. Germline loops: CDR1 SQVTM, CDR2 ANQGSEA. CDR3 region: CSVYRDRESDGYTF. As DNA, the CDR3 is TGCAGCGTATACCGGGACAGGGAGTCCGATGGCTACACCTTC.

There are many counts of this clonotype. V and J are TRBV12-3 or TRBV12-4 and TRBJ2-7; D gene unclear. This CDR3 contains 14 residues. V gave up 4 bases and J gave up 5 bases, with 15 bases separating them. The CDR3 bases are TGTGCCAGCAGTTCAGGCCCCGGGTCCCACGAGCAGTACTTC. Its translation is CASSSGPGSHEQYF.

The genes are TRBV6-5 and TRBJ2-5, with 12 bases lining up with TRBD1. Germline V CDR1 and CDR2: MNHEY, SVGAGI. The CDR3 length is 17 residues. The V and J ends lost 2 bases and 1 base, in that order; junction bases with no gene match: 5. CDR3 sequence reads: CASSYTGDRGRQETQYF. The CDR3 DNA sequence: TGTGCCAGCAGTTACACGGGGGACAGGGGGCGCCAAGAGACCCAGTACTTC.

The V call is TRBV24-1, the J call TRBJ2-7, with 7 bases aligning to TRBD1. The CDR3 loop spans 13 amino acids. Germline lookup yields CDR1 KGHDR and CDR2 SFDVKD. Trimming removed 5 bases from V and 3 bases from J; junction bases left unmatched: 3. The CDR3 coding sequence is TGTGCCACCAGTGGGGGACAGAACTACGAGCAGTACTTC. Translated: CATSGGQNYEQYF.

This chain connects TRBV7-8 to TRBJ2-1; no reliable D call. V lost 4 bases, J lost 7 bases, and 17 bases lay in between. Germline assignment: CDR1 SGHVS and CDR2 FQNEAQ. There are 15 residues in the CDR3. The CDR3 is CASSYTAAWGNEQFF. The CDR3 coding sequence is TGTGCCAGCAGCTACACCGCTGCCTGGGGTAATGAGCAGTTCTTC.

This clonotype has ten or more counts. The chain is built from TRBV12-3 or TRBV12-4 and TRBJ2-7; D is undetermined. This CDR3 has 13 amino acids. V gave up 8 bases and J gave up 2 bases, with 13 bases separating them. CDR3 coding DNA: TGTGCCAGCGGGCAGACAACCACCTACGAGCAGTACTTC. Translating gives CASGQTTTYEQYF.

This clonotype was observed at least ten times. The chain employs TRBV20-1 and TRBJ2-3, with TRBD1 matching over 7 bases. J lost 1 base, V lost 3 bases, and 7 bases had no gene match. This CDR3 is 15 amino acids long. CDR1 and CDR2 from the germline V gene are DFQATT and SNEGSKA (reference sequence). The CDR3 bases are TGCAGTGCTAGCGGGCAGGGGGACGGCACAGATACGCAGTATTTT. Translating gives CSASGQGDGTDTQYF.

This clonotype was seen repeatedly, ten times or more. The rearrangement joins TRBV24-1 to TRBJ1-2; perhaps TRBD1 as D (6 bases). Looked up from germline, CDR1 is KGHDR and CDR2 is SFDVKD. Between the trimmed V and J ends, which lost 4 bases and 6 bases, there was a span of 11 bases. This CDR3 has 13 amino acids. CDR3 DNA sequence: TGTGCCACCAGTGACCCAGGGGATGATGGCTACACCTTC. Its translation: CATSDPGDDGYTF.

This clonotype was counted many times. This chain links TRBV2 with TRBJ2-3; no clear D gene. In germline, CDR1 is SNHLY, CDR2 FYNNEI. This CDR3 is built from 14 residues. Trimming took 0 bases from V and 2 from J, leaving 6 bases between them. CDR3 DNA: TGTGCCAGCAGTGAAGCGCTAAACACAGATACGCAGTATTTT. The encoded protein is CASSEALNTDTQYF. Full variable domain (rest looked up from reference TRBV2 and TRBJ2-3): EPEVTQTPSHQVTQMGQEVILRCVPISNHLYFYWYRQILGQKVEFLVSFYNNEISEKSEIFDDQFSVERPDGSNFTLKIRSTKLEDSAMYFCASSEALNTDTQYFGPGTRLTVL.

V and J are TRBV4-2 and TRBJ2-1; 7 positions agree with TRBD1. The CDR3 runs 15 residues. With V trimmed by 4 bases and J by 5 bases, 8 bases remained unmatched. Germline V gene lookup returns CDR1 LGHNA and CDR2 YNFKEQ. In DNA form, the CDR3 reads TGTGCCAGCAGCCTAGCCGACAGGGACAACAATGAGCAGTTCTTC. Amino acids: CASSLADRDNNEQFF.

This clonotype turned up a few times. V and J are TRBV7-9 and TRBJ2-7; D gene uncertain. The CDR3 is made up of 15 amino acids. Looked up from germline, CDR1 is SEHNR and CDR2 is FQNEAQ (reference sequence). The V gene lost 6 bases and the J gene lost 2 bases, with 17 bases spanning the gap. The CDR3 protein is CASSSNRARTYEQYF. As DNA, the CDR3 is TGTGCCAGCAGTTCTAACCGGGCAAGAACCTACGAGCAGTACTTC.

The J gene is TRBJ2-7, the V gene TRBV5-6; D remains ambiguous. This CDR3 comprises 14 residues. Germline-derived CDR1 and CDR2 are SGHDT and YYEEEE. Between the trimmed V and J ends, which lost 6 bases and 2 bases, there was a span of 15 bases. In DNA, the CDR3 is TGTGCCAGCAACCCGTCGACCGAGCCCTACGAGCAGTACTTC. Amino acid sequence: CASNPSTEPYEQYF. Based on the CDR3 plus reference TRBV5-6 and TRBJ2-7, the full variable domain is DAGVTQSPTHLIKTRGQQVTLRCSPKSGHDTVSWYQQALGQGPQFIFQYYEEEERQRGNFPDRFSGHQFPNYSSELNVNALLLGDSALYLCASNPSTEPYEQYFGPGTRLTVT.

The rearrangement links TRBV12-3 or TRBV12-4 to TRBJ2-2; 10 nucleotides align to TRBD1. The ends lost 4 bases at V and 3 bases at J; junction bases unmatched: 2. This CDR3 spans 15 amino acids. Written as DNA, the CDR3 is TGTGCCAGCAGTTACGGGACAGGGGACACCGGGGAGCTGTTTTTT. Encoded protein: CASSYGTGDTGELFF.

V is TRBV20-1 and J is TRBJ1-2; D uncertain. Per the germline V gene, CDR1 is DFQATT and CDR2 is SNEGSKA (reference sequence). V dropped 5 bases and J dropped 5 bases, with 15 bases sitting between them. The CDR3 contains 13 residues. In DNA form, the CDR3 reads TGCAGTGCTGAGAATGGGGTGGGGTATGGCTACACCTTC. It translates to CSAENGVGYGYTF.